This section outlines one T cell receptor beta chain sequence together with its context. Its antigen is currently unknown. The CDR3 spans 14 residues. V lost 4 bases, J lost 7 bases, and 6 bases stayed unmatched. Germline V gene lookup returns CDR1 ENHRY and CDR2 SYGVKD. Generated by immunoSEQ multiplex PCR, the TCRdb table keeps only in-frame clones and is missing some. The repertoire includes roughly 8,500 clones, over 60% of them detected once, and around 3.8% sits in the top ten. This specimen belongs to a study of regulatory dendritic cells for organ transplantation. In the study overall: Dendritic cell cultures received LPS on day 6.

Study results and limitations: Between individuals, the alloreactive memory CD8+ T cell pool differed considerably.

Allogeneic regulatory or mature dendritic cells were co-cultured for less than six days with CFSE-labeled sorted T cells at 1:10. This clonotype was sampled from a human donor in good health. Input material: memory CD4+ T cells from blood cultured with dendritic cells. Documented subset: CD45RO+ memory T cells. The chain employs TRBV10-3 and TRBJ2-1; 8 nucleotides agree with TRBD2. CDR3 sequence reads: CAISVGGAGNEQFF. CDR3 sequence (DNA): TGTGCCATCAGTGTCGGGGGGGCGGGGAATGAGCAGTTCTTC.